This T cell receptor (beta chain) stems from a study of OX40 agonist ivuxolimab in advanced cancers. The wider study: Dose-escalation patients' cancers were hepatocellular carcinoma, melanoma, renal cell or head and neck cancer. The group had a mean age of around 60 years, ranged from 23 to 79, and was around 82% male.

Study-wide results and limits: Averaging showed that CD8+ T cells had more expanded clones than CD4+ did.

Using immunoSEQ multiplex PCR, the repertoire was profiled, and TCRdb retains in-frame clones only, with some absent. Here the sample spans 90,000 to 100,000 clones, 95% to 96% being singletons. The count of this clone is one. Its specificity is unknown. The ends were cut back, 10 bases at V and 7 bases at J, with 17 bases in the middle. CDR3 size: 13 residues. The V gene's germline CDR1 is SEHNR and CDR2 FQNEAQ (reference sequence). Sequenced here: CD4+ or CD8+ T cells sorted from blood, sampled in a trial of the OX40 agonist ivuxolimab. The chain is built from TRBV7-9 and TRBJ1-5; D remains ambiguous. The TCR was taken from an adult with an advanced solid tumor such as melanoma, head and neck, liver or kidney cancer. CDR3 in DNA: TGTGCCACCAAAGCCGCAGGCGACCAGCCCCAGCATTTT. Translating it yields CATKAAGDQPQHF.